This T cell receptor beta chain was profiled in a study of shared clonotypes between healthy human individuals. The CDR3 runs 14 residues. The V and J ends lost 5 bases and 5 bases, in that order; junction bases with no gene match: 3. Germline CDR1 and CDR2: SEHNR and FQNEAQ (reference sequence). This clone was counted at least ten times. Other DNA variants within this sample encode the same CDR3. TCRdb's table, derived via immunoSEQ multiplex PCR, lists solely in-frame clones and lacks some. The sample has over a million clones, about three quarters seen once. Material: memory CD4+ T cells sorted from blood. Subset described: CD45RA-negative fraction. The TCR comes from a man in his late teens or twenties in good health. This chain links TRBV7-9 with TRBJ1-6, with 7 bases that match TRBD1. CDR3 region: CASSPTGDNSPLHF. The CDR3 DNA reads TGTGCCAGCAGCCCCACAGGGGATAATTCACCCCTCCACTTT. Full variable domain (missing parts from reference TRBV7-9 and TRBJ1-6): DTGVSQNPRHKITKRGQNVTFRCDPISEHNRLYWYRQTLGQGPEFLTYFQNEAQLEKSRLLSDRFSAERPKGSFSTLEIQRTEQGDSAMYLCASSPTGDNSPLHFGNGTRLTVT.